Included here is one T cell receptor beta chain sequence, with context. What this receptor recognizes is not known. One base away there is no much larger clone; base qualities are not given. Genomic DNA was isolated from the sorted cells so that the TCRbeta CDR3 region could be sequenced. TCRbeta CDR3 regions were sequenced using the immunoSEQ Assay. What TCRdb holds here is the immuneACCESS table cut down to in-frame rearrangements. Part of the clones is not present; checked against another copy, under half of the missing clones reflect an unresolved V gene, and the others are unexplained. The table for this sample lists 77,000 or so clones; 90% of them were counted only once. More than 1.5% of the sample is held by the ten biggest clonotypes. These data are taken from a study of OX40 agonist ivuxolimab in advanced cancers. For the wider study: Ivuxolimab was a fully human IgG2 agonistic monoclonal antibody targeting the costimulatory receptor OX40 (CD134). The purpose of peripheral TCRbeta sequencing was to test whether ivuxolimab changed TCR sequence diversity and led to clonal T-cell expansion. Of the approximately 50 patients in dose escalation, 19 had hepatocellular carcinoma, about 15 had melanoma, 9 had renal cell carcinoma and 9 had head and neck cancer. Intravenous ivuxolimab was administered to patients every 2 weeks at six dose levels: 0.01, 0.1, 0.3, 1.5, 3 and 10 mg/kg. Prior anti-PD-1, anti-PD-L1 or anti-CTLA-4 therapy was permitted, and about 40% of dose-escalation patients had received checkpoint inhibitors. The dose-escalation cohort was 82.7% male with a mean age of 60 years, ranging from roughly 23 to 79. The monotherapy dose-escalation portion (N = 52 patients) of the phase I ivuxolimab trial is reported in the paper. Partial responses were achieved by three dose-escalation patients, of whom one had hepatocellular carcinoma and two had cutaneous melanoma. Broader findings and caveats from the paper: The antigen specificity of the clonally expanded peripheral T cells was not determined. On average, CD8+ T cells showed more expanded clones than CD4+ T cells after ivuxolimab. At doses from 0.1 to 3.0 mg/kg, clonal expansion was seen in both CD4+ and CD8+ blood T cells between baseline and week 6. Low levels of normalized T-cell clonal expansion were also seen in some patients who did not respond. Partial responders in the 0.1-3.0 mg/kg groups had among the lowest normalized peripheral clonal expansion, especially among CD8+ T cells.

Patients with a history of autoimmune disease or receiving systemic immunosuppression were excluded from the trial. Peripheral blood for TCR sequencing was collected from all dose cohorts at baseline, on cycle 4 day 1, and on cycle 7 day 1. Samples were obtained from an open-label, multicenter, first-in-human phase I dose-escalation trial of ivuxolimab. Adults with locally advanced or metastatic head and neck squamous cell, hepatocellular, melanoma or renal cell carcinoma were enrolled in the trial. Before TCR sequencing, CD4+ T cells and CD8+ T cells were sorted from peripheral blood as separate populations. Reading from cysteine to phenylalanine, the CDR3 counts 13 amino acids. Only the CDR3 portion is preserved as DNA: 39 bases, with reading frame beginning at the first base. In the germline V gene (reference sequence), CDR1 corresponds to LNHDA and CDR2 to SQIVND.

The starting material was CD4+ or CD8+ T cells sorted from blood, obtained in a trial of the OX40 agonist ivuxolimab. The V and J genes are TRBV19 and TRBJ2-5; 7 bases in the junction line up with TRBD1. With the DNA end fitting TRBJ2-7 better, the J assignment may be wrong. This TCR came from an adult with an advanced solid tumor such as melanoma, head and neck, liver or kidney cancer. In nucleotide form, the sequence is TGTGCCAGTAGTAGCACACAGGGGTACGAGCAGTACTTC. Translated, this is CASSSTQGYEQYF.